The clone carrying this TCR beta chain was counted a few times. Its antigen is undetermined. Per germline, CDR1 MNHEY and CDR2 SVGAGI. Trimming removed 6 bases at V and 0 bases at J, with 15 bases between. The CDR3 runs 15 residues. These data come from a study of cytomegalovirus exposure and HLA in healthy donors. Across the study: The 100 to 150 validation repertoires matched the approximately 700 first-cohort repertoires in platform, a later analysis reported. Findings and caveats of the study: Subsequent analysis revealed that first-cohort TCR clusters tended to co-occur in the approximately 120 validation repertoires. Some TCR beta chains (over 150 of them) were listed as cytomegalovirus-associated.

Produced via immunoSEQ multiplex PCR; TCRdb's table is partial and in-frame only. The data contain fewer than 200,000 clones, approximately 87% of them seen just once; the ten biggest clones take up around 6%. The rearrangement uses TRBV6-5 and TRBJ2-7; TRBD2 might be the D (6 bases). Sequenced: PBMCs. The sequence was collected from a woman in her 30s in good health and CMV-seronegative. The CDR3 DNA sequence: TGTGCCAGCAGAGGGACTGACGGGCTCTCCTACGAGCAGTACTTC. This codes for CASRGTDGLSYEQYF.